Following are 3 T cell receptor beta chains from one sample sequenced in a study of identical twins (dated by TCRdb to the mid-2010s). Libraries were made using 5' RACE. Sequencing instrument: Illumina HiSeq 2000. TCRdb reanalyzed the raw reads on its own, using fastp at Q25 for trimming and MiXCR for clone calling, and kept in-frame beta chains. When rows share a CDR3 protein, they turn into one entry using the most common DNA and genes. This sample gives about 530,000 distinct CDR3 sequences in total; around 20% of them show up just once. The ten largest clonotypes hold 0.48% of the sample. These data are also associated with another study on yellow fever vaccine responses in identical twins.

Sequenced: CD4+ T cells sorted from blood. These receptors were collected from a woman between 18 and 30 years old in good health.

The chain has TRBV15 and TRBJ1-3, with TRBD1 as a possible D gene (6 bases). V was pared by 3 bases and J by 4 bases, with 13 bases between. The CDR3 loop spans 15 amino acids. CDR1 and CDR2 from the germline V gene are LNHNV and YYDKDF (reference sequence). CDR3 DNA sequence: TGTGCCACCAGCAGGAACGGGGACAAAGGAAACACCATATATTTT. Encoded protein: CATSRNGDKGNTIYF.

This clonotype appeared a few times. The genes are TRBV15 and TRBJ1-2; D remains ambiguous. V gave up 1 base and J gave up 2 bases, with 14 bases separating them. Germline lookup yields CDR1 LNHNV and CDR2 YYDKDF (reference sequence). The CDR3 consists of 16 residues. The chain's CDR3 is CATSRAEGSPNYGYTF. CDR3 sequence (DNA): TGTGCCACCAGCAGAGCGGAAGGGTCTCCCAACTATGGCTACACCTTC.

This clonotype was observed a single time. Compared with germline, one end of the junction differs, possibly owing to a read error. The chain employs TRBV28 and TRBJ1-4; the D is unclear. The CDR3 contains 15 residues. From germline, CDR1 is MDHEN and CDR2 SYDVKM. CDR3 nucleotides: TGTGCCAGCAGTTTAATCGGCGCAACTAATGAAAATCTGTTTTTT. Encoded protein: CASSLIGATNENLFF.